This T cell receptor beta chain was found in a study of a mutant IDH1 vaccine in newly diagnosed glioma. Study overall: Therapy received beforehand was radiotherapy, temozolomide, or both, with most patients given both. Points from the study as a whole: Seemingly, top peripheral T cell clonotype changes bore no relation to pseudoprogression.

Assay: immunoSEQ multiplex PCR; the TCRdb copy retains only in-frame clones and omits some. The sample yields around 78,000 clones, 65% to 90% seen once. In germline, CDR1 is SQVTM, CDR2 ANQGSEA. Trimming left V 2 bases short and J 7 bases short, with 8 bases between. This CDR3 spans 11 amino acids. This clone was detected only once. As yet, its antigen is unknown. The time point: week 23, last vaccination. Vaccination used 300 ug of mutant IDH1 20-mer peptide per dose, with topical imiquimod. Donors harbored newly found WHO grade 3 or 4 IDH1-mutant, ATRX-lost astrocytomas. This clonotype was sampled from a man aged 25-40 years with glioma. Some clones in this sample may be carry-over from other donors' samples. Here the sequenced sample was PBMCs, taken from a glioma patient whose treatment included an IDH1 peptide vaccine. V is TRBV29-1 and J is TRBJ1-2; D call uncertain. The CDR3 loop reads CSVEYMGGYTF. The CDR3 DNA follows: TGCAGCGTTGAATATATGGGTGGCTACACCTTC.